This section outlines one TCR beta chain sequence together with its context. Its antigen is unidentified. Germline-derived CDR1 and CDR2 are SNHLY and FYNNEI. J was trimmed by 6 bases and V by 5 bases; bases with no gene match: 9. The CDR3 consists of 17 residues. Sequencing used immunoSEQ multiplex PCR; TCRdb keeps in-frame clones, though not all of them. The sample has about 79,000 clones, approximately 74% seen once; the top ten hold 1.5% to 2%. Viral peptide pools were used in the ViraFEST assay to expand antigen-specific CD4+ T cells, and sequencing came afterward. Cells that had been cultured for about 10 days were the source of isolated CD4+ T cells. Both day 3 and day 7 saw half the medium replaced with IL-2 medium. This specimen comes from a study of vaccination effects on CD4 cells after COVID-19.

This sequence joins TRBV2 and TRBJ2-3, with 15 bases fitting TRBD2. The sequence was collected from a human donor who received a COVID-19 vaccine. The source was CD4+ T cells from PBMCs cultured with HCoV-229E spike peptides, collected before COVID-19 vaccination. The CDR3 DNA sequence: TGTGCCAGCAGTCCTGGACTAGCGGGGGGGCATGGGGATACGCAGTATTTT. It is translated as CASSPGLAGGHGDTQYF.